A selection of T cell receptor beta chains follows, all from one sample in a study of spatial heterogeneity in lung cancer. Each CDR3 protein gets one entry after TCRdb re-called the 5' RACE reads with MiXCR. Of approximately 3,000 distinct CDR3 sequences detected, less than 45% appear once; the ten largest clones hold roughly 79%. This specimen consisted of PBMCs, obtained at surgery. These receptor sequences come from a male donor with early-stage non-small cell lung cancer. The CDR3 runs from the conserved cysteine through the conserved F or W. D genes are given only for firm matches. Not all rows give a size; the values are once, few, many and, for expanded clones, a class.

v_gene	j_gene	abundance	len	d_gene	CDR3nt	CDR3aa
TRBV6-5	TRBJ1-1	few	13	TRBD1	TGTGCCAGCAACAGGGGGCCTAACACTGAAGCTTTCTTT	CASNRGPNTEAFF
TRBV7-9	TRBJ2-3	NA	17	TRBD2	TGTGCCAGCAGCGGCAAGCGACTAGCGGGGGGCACAGATACGCAGTATTTT	CASSGKRLAGGTDTQYF
TRBV3-1	TRBJ2-5	few	15	NA	TGTGCCAGCAGCCAGGCGGGACAGATACAAGAGACCCAGTACTTC	CASSQAGQIQETQYF
TRBV11-2	TRBJ2-5	once	16	TRBD2	TGTGCCAGCAGCTTAGAGGGGAGCGGGAGTTATGTGACCCAGTACTTC	CASSLEGSGSYVTQYF
TRBV21-1	TRBJ2-6	medium-sized	24	NA	TGTGCCAGCAGCCGCGAGGACCCCCATCGGGGATGGGGCAAGCACAATTCTGGGGCCAACGTCCTGACTTTC	CASSREDPHRGWGKHNSGANVLTF
TRBV20-1	TRBJ2-7	medium-sized	11	NA	TGCAGTGCTTATCAGGGCTACGAGCAGTACTTC	CSAYQGYEQYF
TRBV20-1	TRBJ2-6	NA	18	NA	TGCAGTGCTAGTCCTGGTTACGGGGGTAACTCTGGGGCCAACGTCCTGACTTTC	CSASPGYGGNSGANVLTF
TRBV27	TRBJ2-7	few	15	TRBD2	TGTGCCAGCAGTTTACGGGGACTAGTGGCCTACGAGCAGTACTTC	CASSLRGLVAYEQYF
TRBV5-4	TRBJ2-3	many	15	TRBD2	TGTGCCAGCAGCTTGAAACTAGCGGACACAGATACGCAGTATTTT	CASSLKLADTDTQYF
TRBV3-1	TRBJ2-7	few	16	NA	TGTGCCAGCAGCCAAGGAACCGGGACCGGACCATACGAGCAGTACTTC	CASSQGTGTGPYEQYF
TRBV5-6	TRBJ2-1	NA	12	NA	TGTGCCAGCAGCTTGGAGGAGAATGAGCAGTTCTTC	CASSLEENEQFF
TRBV27	TRBJ2-4	NA	16	TRBD1	TGTGCCAGCAGTCCAGAGGGACAGGGGGCCAAAAACATTCAGTACTTC	CASSPEGQGAKNIQYF
TRBV9	TRBJ2-3	large	17	TRBD2	TGTGCCAGCAGCGTAGAAAAGCGGGAGTATGGCACAGATACGCAGTATTTT	CASSVEKREYGTDTQYF
TRBV11-2	TRBJ2-1	NA	15	TRBD1	TGTGCCAGCAGCCCCGGGACAGTCTTCTACGATGAGCAGTTCTTC	CASSPGTVFYDEQFF